Below, 14 T cell receptor beta chains from the same sample are listed, as sequenced in a study of T cell changes during pregnancy in multiple sclerosis. Data came from immunoSEQ multiplex PCR; TCRdb stores just in-frame clones and leaves some out. The table has around 29,000 clones, over 65% seen once. The sequences come from CD8+ T cells from peripheral blood mononuclear cells, collected after pregnancy. The origin of the receptors is a female donor with multiple sclerosis, enrolled in a pregnancy study.

The sample holds a few counts of this clone. The V and J genes are TRBV10-1 and TRBJ1-4; 7 nucleotides match TRBD1. The germline V gene has CDR1 WNHNN and CDR2 SYGVQD (reference sequence). This CDR3 comprises 13 residues. The junction had 2 bases not matched to a gene; V was cut back by 2 bases and J by 8 bases. CDR3 sequence (DNA): TGCGCCAGCAGTGAGGAGACAGGGGAAAAACTGTTTTTT. This sequence encodes CASSEETGEKLFF.

This clone has a single count. This chain links TRBV10-3 with TRBJ2-1; a weak D match, TRBD1 (6 bases). Between the trimmed V and J ends, which lost 2 bases and 0 bases, there was a span of 14 bases. This CDR3 is built from 17 residues. Germline CDR1 is ENHRY and CDR2 is SYGVKD. CDR3 DNA: TGTGCCATCAGTGAGCCAATGGACAGCCGCTCCTACAATGAGCAGTTCTTC. Its translation: CAISEPMDSRSYNEQFF.

The chain is built from TRBV5-5 and TRBJ2-3; 13 positions agree with TRBD2. The CDR3 has 16 residues. Germline V gives CDR1 SGHKS, CDR2 YYEKEE (reference sequence). V dropped 4 bases and J dropped 6; count of bases not matched to a gene: 8. The CDR3 sequence: CASSHPLAGGRDTQYF. CDR3 sequence (DNA): TGTGCCAGCAGCCACCCACTAGCGGGGGGGCGGGATACGCAGTATTTT.

The rearrangement uses TRBV6-6 and TRBJ1-2; no firm D call. Germline V gene sequence: CDR1 MNHNY, CDR2 SVGAGI (reference sequence). There are 13 residues in the CDR3. V dropped 4 bases and J dropped 0 bases, with 6 bases sitting between them. The CDR3 is CASSLSANYGYTF. The CDR3 nucleotides are TGTGCCAGCAGTTTGTCAGCTAACTATGGCTACACCTTC.

The rearrangement joins TRBV13 to TRBJ2-7; TRBD1 might be the D (6 bases). Per germline, CDR1 PRHDT and CDR2 FYEKMQ (reference sequence). Between the trimmed V and J ends, which lost 5 bases and 2 bases, there was a span of 13 bases. This CDR3 has 14 residues. CDR3 residues: CASSLFGQPYEQYF. The CDR3 DNA follows: TGTGCCAGCAGCCTATTCGGACAGCCCTACGAGCAGTACTTC.

The rearrangement links TRBV6-4 to TRBJ1-6; D not resolved. The CDR3 spans 14 residues. V lost 0 bases and J 7 bases, leaving 7 bases between the germline ends. Germline V gene data show CDR1 as MRHNA and CDR2 as SNTAGT. The CDR3 region has the DNA TGTGCCAGCAGTGACTCCTTGACAAATTCACCCCTCCACTTT. Its translation is CASSDSLTNSPLHF.

The rearrangement joins TRBV27 to TRBJ2-7; D possibly corresponds to TRBD1 (5 bases). The germline V gene has CDR1 MNHEY and CDR2 SMNVEV (reference sequence). V shed 6 bases and J shed 2 bases, with 11 bases lying between them. The CDR3 loop spans 13 amino acids. For the CDR3, the DNA is TGTGCCAGCAGGGGGCAACGAACCTACGAGCAGTACTTC. Amino acid sequence: CASRGQRTYEQYF.

The chain is built from TRBV6-5 and TRBJ2-1; 12 bases are shared with TRBD2. CDR1 and CDR2 from the germline V gene are MNHEY and SVGAGI. The CDR3 runs 15 residues. J gave up 6 bases and V 6 bases, and 6 bases lay outside the gene matches. Here the CDR3 DNA reads TGTGCCAGCAGACGACTAGCGGGGGTGCCCAATGAGCAGTTCTTC. This encodes CASRRLAGVPNEQFF.

V and J are TRBV12-5 and TRBJ1-1, with D perhaps matching TRBD1 (5 bases). The CDR3 length is 12 residues. Trimming shortened V by 6 bases and J by 5 bases, and 10 bases separated the two germline ends. Germline-derived CDR1 and CDR2 are LGHNT and FRNRAP. The CDR3 DNA is TGTGCTAGTGGGTCAGGGTGGACTGAAGCTTTCTTT. Protein: CASGSGWTEAFF.

This chain joins TRBV5-1 and TRBJ2-7, with a possible D match to TRBD1 (6 bases). This CDR3 is 14 amino acids long. V lost 0 bases and J 0 bases, leaving 7 bases between the germline ends. Germline V CDR1 and CDR2: SGHRS, YFSETQ. The CDR3 reads CASSLEGVSYEQYF. The CDR3 nucleotides are TGCGCCAGCAGCTTGGAGGGGGTCTCCTACGAGCAGTACTTC.

The rearrangement joins TRBV7-9 to TRBJ2-3, with 9 nucleotides matching TRBD1. This CDR3 comprises 13 residues. The junction had 3 bases not matched to a gene; V was cut back by 5 bases and J by 6 bases. Germline V gene sequence: CDR1 SEHNR, CDR2 FQNEAQ (reference sequence). Here the CDR3 reads CASSNRGPDTQYF. In DNA form, the CDR3 reads TGTGCCAGCAGCAACAGGGGGCCCGATACGCAGTATTTT.

The chain recombines TRBV7-3 with TRBJ1-1, with D unclear. This CDR3 spans 15 amino acids. In germline, CDR1 is SGHTA, CDR2 FQGTGA. V was pared by 2 bases and J by 5 bases, with 15 bases between. The CDR3 DNA is TGTGCCAGCAGCTTAGGTCTGGGAGAAAAAACTGAAGCTTTCTTT. Protein sequence: CASSLGLGEKTEAFF. Looking up the rest from reference TRBV7-3 and TRBJ1-1 gives the full variable domain: GAGVSQTPSNKVTEKGKYVELRCDPISGHTALYWYRQSLGQGPEFLIYFQGTGAADDSGLPNDRFFAVRPEGSVSTLKIQRTERGDSAVYLCASSLGLGEKTEAFFGQGTRLTVV.

This sequence joins TRBV7-8 and TRBJ2-2; possibly TRBD1 for D (6 bases). CDR3 length: 16 amino acids. V lost 5 bases, J lost 4 bases, and 17 bases lay in between. The germline gives CDR1 SGHVS, CDR2 FQNEAQ. The CDR3: CASSSRGGFSTGELFF. Here the CDR3 DNA reads TGTGCCAGCAGCAGCCGTGGGGGCTTCAGCACCGGGGAGCTGTTTTTT.

CDR3: CASSPTESRRTDTQYF. Written as DNA, the CDR3 is TGCGCCAGCAGCCCGACCGAATCGAGGCGCACAGATACGCAGTATTTT. The V gene is TRBV4-1, the J gene TRBJ2-3; D call uncertain. The CDR3 consists of 16 residues. The germline CDR1 and CDR2 sequences are MGHRA and YSYEKL. Trimming shortened V by 4 bases and J by 1 base, and 15 bases separated the two germline ends.